Only one count was recorded for the clone carrying this TCR beta chain. Here immunoSEQ multiplex PCR was the method, and the copy in TCRdb shows in-frame clones only, minus some. The table lists 2 million to 2.5 million clones, over 90% of them singletons, with 0.35% to 0.5% in the top ten. This entry is derived from a study of shared clonotypes between healthy human individuals. Trimming took off 7 bases at V and 9 bases at J, with 16 bases between the two ends. This CDR3 spans 13 amino acids. Germline CDR1 reads LNHDA; CDR2 reads SQIVND (reference sequence). The receptor was isolated from a man aged 18 to 29 in good health. Some clones in this sample may be carry-over from other donors' samples. What was sequenced was naive CD4+ T cells from PBMCs. Subset defined: CD45RA+ positively selected. The rearrangement uses TRBV19 and TRBJ1-5, with a tentative D call TRBD1 (5 bases). CDR3 DNA sequence: TGTGCCAGTACGCTGGGGAGGGGACGGCCCCAGCATTTT. This codes for CASTLGRGRPQHF. The full variable domain, completed using reference TRBV19 and TRBJ1-5, is DGGITQSPKYLFRKEGQNVTLSCEQNLNHDAMYWYRQDPGQGLRLIYYSQIVNDFQKGDIAEGYSVSREKKESFPLTVTSAQKNPTAFYLCASTLGRGRPQHFGDGTRLSIL.